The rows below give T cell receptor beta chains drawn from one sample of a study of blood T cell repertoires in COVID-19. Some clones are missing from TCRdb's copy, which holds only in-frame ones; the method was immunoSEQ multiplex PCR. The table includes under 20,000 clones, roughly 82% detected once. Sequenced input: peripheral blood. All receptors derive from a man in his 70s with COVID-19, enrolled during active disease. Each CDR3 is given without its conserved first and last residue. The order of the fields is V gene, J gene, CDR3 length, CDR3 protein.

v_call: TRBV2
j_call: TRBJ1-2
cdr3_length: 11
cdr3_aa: ASSATGGDGYT

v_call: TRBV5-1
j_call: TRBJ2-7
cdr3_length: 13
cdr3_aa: ASSRIAGGLYEQY

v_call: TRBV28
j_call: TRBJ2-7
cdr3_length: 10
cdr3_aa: ASSFWTGEQY

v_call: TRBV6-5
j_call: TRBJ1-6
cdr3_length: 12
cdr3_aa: ATGGGSYNSPLH

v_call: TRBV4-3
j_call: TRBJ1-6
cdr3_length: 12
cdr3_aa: ASSLRGHNSPLH

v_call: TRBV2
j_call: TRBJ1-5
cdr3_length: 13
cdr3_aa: ASKEQGGGNQPQH

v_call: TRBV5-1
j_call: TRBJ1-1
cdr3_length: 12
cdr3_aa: ASSLTALNTEAF

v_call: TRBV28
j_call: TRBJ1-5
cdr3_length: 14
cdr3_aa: ASSFAGQGAGQPQH

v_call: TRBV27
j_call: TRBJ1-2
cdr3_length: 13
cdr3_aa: ASSIRPTDPGGYT

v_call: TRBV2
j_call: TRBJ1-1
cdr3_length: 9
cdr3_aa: ASIAGVEAF

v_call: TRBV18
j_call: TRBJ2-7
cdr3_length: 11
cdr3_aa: ASSPQEAYEQY

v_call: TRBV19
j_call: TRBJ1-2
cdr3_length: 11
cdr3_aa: ASSPDRTPGYT

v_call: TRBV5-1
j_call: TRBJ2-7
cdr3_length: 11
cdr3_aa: ASSLAWGHEQY

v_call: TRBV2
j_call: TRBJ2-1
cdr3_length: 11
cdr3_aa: ASSERGFDEQF

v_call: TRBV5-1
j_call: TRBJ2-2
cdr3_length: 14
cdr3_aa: ASSSSGAWGTGELF

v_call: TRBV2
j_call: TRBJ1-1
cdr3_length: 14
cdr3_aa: ARRDRGLGEDTEAF

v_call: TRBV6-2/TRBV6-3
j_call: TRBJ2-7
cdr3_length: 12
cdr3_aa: ASSGYLRLYEQY

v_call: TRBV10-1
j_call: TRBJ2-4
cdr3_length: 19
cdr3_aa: ASSDFEMVLASNLAKNIQY

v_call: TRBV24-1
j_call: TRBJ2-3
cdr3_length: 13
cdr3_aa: ATSPGTDSTDTQY

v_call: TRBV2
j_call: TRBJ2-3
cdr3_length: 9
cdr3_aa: ASSGRVTQY

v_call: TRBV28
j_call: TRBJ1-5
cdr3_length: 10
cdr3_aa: ASWTGTQPQH

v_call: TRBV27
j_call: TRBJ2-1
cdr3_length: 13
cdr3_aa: ASSSGTSGRTKQF

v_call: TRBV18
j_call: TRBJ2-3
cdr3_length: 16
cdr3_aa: ASSPLLVAGVRTDTQY

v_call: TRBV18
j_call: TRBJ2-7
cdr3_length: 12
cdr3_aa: ASSPDRSSYEQY

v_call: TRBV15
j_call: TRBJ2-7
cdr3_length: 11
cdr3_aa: ATSSTESYEQY

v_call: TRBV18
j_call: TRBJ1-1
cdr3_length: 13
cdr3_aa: ASSPVQVPNTEAF

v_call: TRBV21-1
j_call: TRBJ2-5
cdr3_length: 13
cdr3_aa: ASSTRDRVGETQY

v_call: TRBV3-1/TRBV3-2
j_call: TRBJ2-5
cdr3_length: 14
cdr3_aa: ASTQGRAGGLKTQY

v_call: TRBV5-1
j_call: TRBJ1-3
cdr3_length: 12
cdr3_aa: ASSLQTGGNTIY

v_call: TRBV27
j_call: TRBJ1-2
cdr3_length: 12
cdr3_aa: ASTTLRGNYGYT

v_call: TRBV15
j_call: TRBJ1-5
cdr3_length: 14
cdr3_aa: ATSRDGKGRAQPQH

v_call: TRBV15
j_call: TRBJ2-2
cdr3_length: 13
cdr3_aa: ATSTGHLGLGELF

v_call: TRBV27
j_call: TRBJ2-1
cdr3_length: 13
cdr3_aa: ASSFWLAGNNEQF

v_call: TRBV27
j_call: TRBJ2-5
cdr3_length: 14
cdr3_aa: ASSPQGLATRETQY

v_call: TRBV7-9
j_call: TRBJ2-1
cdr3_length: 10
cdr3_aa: ASRSTRNEQF

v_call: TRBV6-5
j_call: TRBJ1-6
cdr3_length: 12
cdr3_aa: ASTTLGHLSPLH

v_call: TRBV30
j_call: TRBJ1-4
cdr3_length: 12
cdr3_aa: AWGRQGSNEKLF

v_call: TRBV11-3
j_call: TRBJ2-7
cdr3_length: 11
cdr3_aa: ASSPGTGNEQY

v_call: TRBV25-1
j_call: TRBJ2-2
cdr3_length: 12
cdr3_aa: ASRGLLGSGELF

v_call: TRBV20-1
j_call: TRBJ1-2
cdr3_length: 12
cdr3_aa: SASMSQGDYGYT

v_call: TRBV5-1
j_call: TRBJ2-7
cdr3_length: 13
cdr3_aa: ASSFGEDSSYEQY

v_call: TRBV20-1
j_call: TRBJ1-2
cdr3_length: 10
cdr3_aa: SASLSDYGYT

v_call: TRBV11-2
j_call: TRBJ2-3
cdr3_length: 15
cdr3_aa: ASSLVVRTGGTDTQY

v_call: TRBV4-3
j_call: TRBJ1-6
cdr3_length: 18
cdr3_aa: ASSQVGSASKEGDNSPLH

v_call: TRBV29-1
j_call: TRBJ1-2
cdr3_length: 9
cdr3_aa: SVVGTAGYT

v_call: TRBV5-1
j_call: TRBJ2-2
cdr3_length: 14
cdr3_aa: ASSLERTGNTGELF

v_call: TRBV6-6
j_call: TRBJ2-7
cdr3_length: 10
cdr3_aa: ASSLLVSEQY

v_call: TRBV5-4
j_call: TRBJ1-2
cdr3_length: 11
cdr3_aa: ASSPTGEFGYT

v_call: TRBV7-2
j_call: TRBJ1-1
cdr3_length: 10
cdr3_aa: ASSFHYTEAF

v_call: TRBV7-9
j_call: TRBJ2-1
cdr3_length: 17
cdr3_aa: ASSLVTRLAGILNNEQF

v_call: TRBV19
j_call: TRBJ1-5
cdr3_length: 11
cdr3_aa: ASSERGNQPQH

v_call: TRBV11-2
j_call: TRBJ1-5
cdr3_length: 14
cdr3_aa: ASSLSSRGSNQPQH

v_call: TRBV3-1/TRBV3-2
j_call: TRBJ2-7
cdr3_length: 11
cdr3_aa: ASSGGLPYEQY

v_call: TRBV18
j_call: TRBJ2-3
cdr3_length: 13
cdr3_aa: ASSPSSGGTDTQY